This T cell receptor beta chain emerged from a study of blood T cell repertoires in COVID-19. The table came from immunoSEQ multiplex PCR; TCRdb's copy has only in-frame clones and leaves some out. The data contain about 46,000 clones, around 83% of them singletons. The CDR3 spans 14 residues. The germline V gene encodes CDR1 SQVTM and CDR2 ANQGSEA. With 6 bases removed from V and 2 bases from J, the gap between germline ends came to 17 bases. The TCR was taken from a woman aged 45 to 65 who had recovered from COVID-19. The chain employs TRBV29-1 and TRBJ2-7; D is perhaps TRBD2 (7 bases). Sequences were obtained from PBMCs or T cells enriched from blood (not recorded which). The CDR3 DNA is TGCAGCGTACTAAGGGGGGGGTCCACCTACGAGCAGTACTTC. Translating gives CSVLRGGSTYEQYF.